What follows are 15 T cell receptor beta chains derived from one specimen sequenced in a study of blood T cell repertoires in COVID-19. Profiled with immunoSEQ multiplex PCR; TCRdb holds only in-frame clones, not every one. The table shows around 98,000 clones, with around 75% occurring only once. The specimen sequenced was peripheral blood. These receptor sequences come from a man aged 65 to 79 with acute or convalescent COVID-19.

The chain has TRBV6-5 and TRBJ1-1, with TRBD1 matching over 7 bases. Germline assignment: CDR1 MNHEY and CDR2 SVGAGI. The junction had 4 bases not matched to a gene; V was cut back by 0 bases and J by 3 bases. This CDR3 has 15 amino acids. CDR3 in amino acids: CASSYSHTGDTEAFF. DNA of the CDR3: TGTGCCAGCAGTTACTCCCACACAGGGGACACTGAAGCTTTCTTT.

This clone was counted only a few times. V gene TRBV28 combines with J gene TRBJ1-5; D might be TRBD1 (5 bases). In germline, CDR1 is MDHEN, CDR2 SYDVKM. The CDR3 is made up of 14 amino acids. Trimming removed 9 bases at V and 7 bases at J, with 19 bases between. In DNA, the CDR3 is TGTGCCAGACCGACCGTGGGGGGGGACCAGCCCCAGCATTTT. This translates into CARPTVGGDQPQHF.

The V call is TRBV29-1, the J call TRBJ2-7, with TRBD2 identical over 8 bases. V shed 7 bases, J shed 12 bases, and the junction held 8 bases outside the gene matches. The germline V gene has CDR1 SQVTM and CDR2 ANQGSEA. The CDR3 has 10 residues. CDR3 protein: CSDAGGAGYF. In DNA, the CDR3 is TGCAGCGATGCCGGGGGGGCTGGGTACTTC.

V is TRBV10-3 and J is TRBJ2-1; D perhaps matches TRBD1 (6 bases). CDR1 is ENHRY and CDR2 is SYGVKD in the germline V gene. V dropped 4 bases and J dropped 2 bases, with 15 bases sitting between them. This CDR3 region has 16 residues. In DNA form, the CDR3 reads TGTGCCATCAGTGCGAGGGTGGACAGTCCCTACAATGAGCAGTTCTTC. This gives the protein CAISARVDSPYNEQFF.

The chain uses TRBV28 and TRBJ2-2; tentatively, D is TRBD2 (5 bases). This CDR3 comprises 13 residues. Trimming pared 11 bases from V and 1 base from J, leaving 11 bases between. The germline gives CDR1 MDHEN, CDR2 SYDVKM. The CDR3 DNA sequence: TGTGCCGTCGGAGAGGGGAACACCGGGGAGCTGTTTTTT. It is translated as CAVGEGNTGELFF.

The chain uses TRBV9 and TRBJ2-5, with TRBD2 as a possible D gene (5 bases). Germline CDR1 and CDR2: SGDLS and YYNGEE. Trimming pared 3 bases from V and 2 bases from J, leaving 8 bases between. The CDR3 totals 13 residues. The CDR3 loop is CASSGETQETQYF. CDR3 bases: TGTGCCAGCAGCGGGGAGACTCAAGAGACCCAGTACTTC.

The genes are TRBV30 and TRBJ1-2, with 8 bases identical to TRBD1. The CDR3 runs 15 residues. V dropped 3 bases and J dropped 7; count of bases not matched to a gene: 13. Germline CDR1 reads GTSNPN; CDR2 reads SVGIG (reference sequence). Written as DNA, the CDR3 is TGTGCCTGGAGGGTGTTCAGGACAGGGCAGTTTGGCTACACCTTC. Protein sequence: CAWRVFRTGQFGYTF.

On this clone: Other DNA sequences in the sample encode the same CDR3. This sequence joins TRBV29-1 and TRBJ1-1; 8 nucleotides align to TRBD1. J was trimmed by 7 bases and V by 5 bases; bases with no gene match: 12. The CDR3 is made up of 14 amino acids. In germline, CDR1 is SQVTM, CDR2 ANQGSEA. The CDR3 DNA sequence: TGCAGCGTTCAGGGGGCGCGAGGCGCGGATGAAGCTTTCTTT. This sequence encodes CSVQGARGADEAFF.

The rearrangement joins TRBV30 to TRBJ2-1, with TRBD2 identical over 15 bases. The J segment lost 2 bases and the V segment lost 3 bases, leaving 2 bases of the junction unmatched. This CDR3 is 16 amino acids long. Per the germline V gene, CDR1 is GTSNPN and CDR2 is SVGIG (reference sequence). In DNA form, the CDR3 reads TGTGCCTGGAGCGGACTAGCGGGAGGGCCCTACAATGAGCAGTTCTTC. Translation gives CAWSGLAGGPYNEQFF.

The V gene is TRBV2, the J gene TRBJ2-5; D is perhaps TRBD1 (6 bases). From germline, CDR1 is SNHLY and CDR2 FYNNEI. The CDR3 contains 13 residues. Trimming left V 4 bases short and J 6 bases short, with 12 bases between. CDR3 in amino acids: CASSVQGLQTQYF. The CDR3 DNA follows: TGTGCCAGCAGTGTACAGGGATTGCAGACCCAGTACTTC.

The V call is TRBV28, the J call TRBJ1-5, with D perhaps TRBD1 (6 bases). Germline CDR1 MDHEN, CDR2 SYDVKM. V was shortened by 6 bases and J by 6 bases, with 18 bases between the two germline ends. This CDR3 is built from 15 residues. Here the CDR3 DNA reads TGTGCCAGCAGGGGCCTAGGGGGGGGAGGTCAGCCCCAGCATTTT. It yields the protein CASRGLGGGGQPQHF.

This chain uses TRBV27 with TRBJ1-5; possible D gene TRBD1, 6 bases. The CDR3 covers 17 residues. Deletions cut 4 bases from V and 0 bases from J, with 16 bases between. The V gene's germline CDR1 is MNHEY and CDR2 SMNVEV (reference sequence). CDR3 residues: CASSSLPTGYSNQPQHF. DNA for the CDR3: TGTGCCAGCAGTTCCTTACCGACAGGATATAGCAATCAGCCCCAGCATTTT.

The rearrangement links TRBV7-2 to TRBJ2-5; 9 bases agree with TRBD2. The CDR3 sequence is 16 residues long. Germline CDR1 and CDR2: SGHTA and FQGNSA. The junction had 4 bases not matched to a gene; V was cut back by 0 bases and J by 2 bases. Here the CDR3 reads CASSLAAGGEQETQYF. The DNA of the CDR3 is TGTGCCAGCAGCTTAGCCGCGGGAGGGGAACAAGAGACCCAGTACTTC.

The V and J genes are TRBV28 and TRBJ1-5; D not resolved. Germline CDR1 is MDHEN and CDR2 is SYDVKM. The V and J ends lost 7 bases and 2 bases respectively, with 15 bases between them. This CDR3 spans 15 amino acids. CDR3: CASTPVGDGNQPQHF. The CDR3 DNA reads as TGTGCCAGCACTCCAGTGGGAGACGGCAATCAGCCCCAGCATTTT. The variable domain in full, with the rest retrieved from reference TRBV28 and TRBJ1-5, is DVKVTQSSRYLVKRTGEKVFLECVQDMDHENMFWYRQDPGLGLRLIYFSYDVKMKEKGDIPEGYSVSREKKERFSLILESASTNQTSMYLCASTPVGDGNQPQHFGDGTRLSIL.

The V gene is TRBV7-2, the J gene TRBJ2-3; TRBD2 agrees at 14 bases. The germline V gene encodes CDR1 SGHTA and CDR2 FQGNSA. The CDR3 loop spans 18 amino acids. The ends lost 4 bases at V and 6 bases at J; junction bases unmatched: 12. The CDR3 bases are TGTGCCAGCAGCTCGGCCGGGACTAGCGGGAGTAGTTTGGATACGCAGTATTTT. Its protein is CASSSAGTSGSSLDTQYF.